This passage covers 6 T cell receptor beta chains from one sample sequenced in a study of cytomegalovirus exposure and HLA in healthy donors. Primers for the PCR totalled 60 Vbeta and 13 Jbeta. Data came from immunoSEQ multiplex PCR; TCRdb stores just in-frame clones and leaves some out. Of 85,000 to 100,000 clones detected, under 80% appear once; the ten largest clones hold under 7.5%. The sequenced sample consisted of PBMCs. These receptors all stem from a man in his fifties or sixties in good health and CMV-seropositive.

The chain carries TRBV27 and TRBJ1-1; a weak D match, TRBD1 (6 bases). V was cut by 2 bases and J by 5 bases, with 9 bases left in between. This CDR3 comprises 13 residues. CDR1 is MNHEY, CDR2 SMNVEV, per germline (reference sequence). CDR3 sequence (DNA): TGTGCCAGCAGTTTACGGGGGGCAACTGAAGCTTTCTTT. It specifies CASSLRGATEAFF.

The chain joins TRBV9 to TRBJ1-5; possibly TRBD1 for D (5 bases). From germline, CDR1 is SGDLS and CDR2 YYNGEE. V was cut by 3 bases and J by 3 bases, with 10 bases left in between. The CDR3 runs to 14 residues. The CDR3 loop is CASSGGHTNQPQHF. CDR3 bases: TGTGCCAGCAGCGGCGGACACACCAATCAGCCCCAGCATTTT. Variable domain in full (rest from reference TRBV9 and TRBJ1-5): DSGVTQTPKHLITATGQRVTLRCSPRSGDLSVYWYQQSLDQGLQFLIQYYNGEERAKGNILERFSAQQFPDLHSELNLSSLELGDSALYFCASSGGHTNQPQHFGDGTRLSIL.

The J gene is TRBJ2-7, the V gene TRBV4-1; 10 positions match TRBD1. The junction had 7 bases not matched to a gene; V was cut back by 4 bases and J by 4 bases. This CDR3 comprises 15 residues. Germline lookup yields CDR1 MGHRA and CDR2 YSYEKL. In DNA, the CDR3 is TGCGCCAGCAGCCGAGAGGGACAGGGGTTTTACGAGCAGTACTTC. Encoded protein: CASSREGQGFYEQYF.

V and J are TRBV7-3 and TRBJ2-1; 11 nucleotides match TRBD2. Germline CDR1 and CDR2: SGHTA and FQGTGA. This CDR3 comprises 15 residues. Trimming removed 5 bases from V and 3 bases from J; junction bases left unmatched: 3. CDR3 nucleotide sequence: TGTGCCAGCAGCATACTAGCGGGGGACTACAATGAGCAGTTCTTC. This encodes CASSILAGDYNEQFF.

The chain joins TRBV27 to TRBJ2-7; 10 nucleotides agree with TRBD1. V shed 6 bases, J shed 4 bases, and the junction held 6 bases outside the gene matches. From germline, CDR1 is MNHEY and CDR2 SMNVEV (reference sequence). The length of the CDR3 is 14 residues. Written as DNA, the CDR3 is TGTGCCAGCAGAGCCGGGACAGGGGTTTACGAGCAGTACTTC. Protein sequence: CASRAGTGVYEQYF.

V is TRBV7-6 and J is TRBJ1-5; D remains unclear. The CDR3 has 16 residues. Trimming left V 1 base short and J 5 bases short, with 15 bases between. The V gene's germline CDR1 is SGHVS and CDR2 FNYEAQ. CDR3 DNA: TGTGCCAGCAGCTTAGTTGCGGGCACGGGAGATCAGCCCCAGCATTTT. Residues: CASSLVAGTGDQPQHF.